These 22 T cell receptor beta chains were all obtained from the same sample, sequenced in a study of vaccination and CD4 T cells after COVID-19. Their antigen targets remain unknown. Sequenced with the Oncomine TCR Beta short-read assay was DNA taken from cultured CD4+ T cells. TCRdb independently ran MiXCR on the PCR reads; one entry per CDR3 protein. The sample yields 20,000 to 25,000 distinct CDR3 sequences, 35% to 40% seen once. As to time point: late sampling 161 to 241 days after vaccination in a few convalescent patients. Treatment noted: approximately 9-day PBMC culture with coronavirus spike peptide pools or control peptides (ViraFEST assay). Material: CD4+ T cells from blood, cultured in vitro, obtained about 7 months after SARS-CoV-2 vaccination. The source of these receptors is a human donor who had recovered from COVID-19.

This clonotype was seen only a few times. V is TRBV20-1 and J is TRBJ2-5, with TRBD1 matching over 9 bases. CDR1 is DFQATT and CDR2 is SNEGSKA in the germline V gene (reference sequence). This CDR3 region has 16 residues. After removal of 3 bases from V and 2 bases from J, the junction contained 10 bases not matched to a gene. The CDR3 protein is CSASIHPGQGQETQYF. DNA for the CDR3: TGCAGTGCTAGTATCCACCCGGGACAGGGACAAGAGACCCAGTACTTC.

This clonotype was observed a handful of times. This sequence joins TRBV20-1 and TRBJ2-3, with D unresolved. This CDR3 is 14 amino acids long. Trimming cost V 3 bases and J 6 bases, with 16 bases left between them. Germline V gives CDR1 DFQATT, CDR2 SNEGSKA (reference sequence). CDR3 in amino acids: CSASTGPARDTQYF. The DNA for the CDR3 is TGCAGTGCTAGCACCGGGCCGGCACGGGATACGCAGTATTTT.

This clonotype has more than one count but fewer than ten. The CDR3: CASSLISSGEQYF. The CDR3 region has the DNA TGTGCCAGCAGCTTAATATCTTCGGGGGAGCAGTACTTC. The chain uses TRBV7-3 and TRBJ2-7; tentative D call: TRBD2 (5 bases). Germline CDR1 SGHTA, CDR2 FQGTGA. This CDR3 is built from 13 residues. The germline V and J ends were trimmed by 1 base and 7 bases, with 11 bases remaining between them.

V usage is TRBV20-1 and J usage is TRBJ2-3; 13 nucleotides agree with TRBD2. Looked up from germline, CDR1 is DFQATT and CDR2 is SNEGSKA (reference sequence). V was pared by 3 bases and J by 2 bases, with 5 bases of the junction left unmatched. The CDR3 is 16 amino acids. The CDR3 reads CSASRTSGGLTDTQYF. CDR3 DNA sequence: TGCAGTGCTAGCCGGACTAGCGGGGGTCTCACAGATACGCAGTATTTT.

The rearrangement joins TRBV28 to TRBJ2-7, with a weak D call TRBD1 (5 bases). The ends were cut back, 6 bases at V and 4 bases at J, with 13 bases in the middle. Germline CDR1 reads MDHEN; CDR2 reads SYDVKM. The CDR3 extends over 13 amino acids. Written as DNA, the CDR3 is TGTGCCAGCAGGCCAGGGTCATTTTACGAGCAGTACTTC. Its protein is CASRPGSFYEQYF.

The CDR3 nucleotides read TGCAGTGTGGCAGATCCTAATGGCTACACCTTC. Its protein is CSVADPNGYTF. The rearrangement links TRBV20-1 to TRBJ1-2, with D unresolved. CDR3 size: 11 residues. Germline V gives CDR1 DFQATT, CDR2 SNEGSKA (reference sequence). Trimming stripped 7 bases from V and 6 bases from J, with 12 bases between.

The chain combines TRBV19 with TRBJ2-1; D gene uncertain. Trimming took 5 bases from V and 0 from J, leaving 5 bases between them. Germline V gives CDR1 LNHDA, CDR2 SQIVND (reference sequence). The CDR3 extends over 13 amino acids. CDR3 bases: TGTGCCAGTAGTCTCAGCTCCTACAATGAGCAGTTCTTC. As protein: CASSLSSYNEQFF.

J is TRBJ2-1 and V is TRBV7-6, with 13 bases matching TRBD2. Looked up from germline, CDR1 is SGHVS and CDR2 is FNYEAQ. J was trimmed by 6 bases and V by 3 bases; bases with no gene match: 5. The CDR3 runs 16 residues. DNA of the CDR3: TGTGCCAGCAGCTTCGTAGGGACTAGCGGGACCAATGAGCAGTTCTTC. It specifies CASSFVGTSGTNEQFF. Looking up the rest from reference TRBV7-6 and TRBJ2-1 gives the full variable domain: GAGVSQSPRYKVTKRGQDVALRCDPISGHVSLYWYRQALGQGPEFLTYFNYEAQQDKSGLPNDRFSAERPEGSISTLTIQRTEQRDSAMYRCASSFVGTSGTNEQFFGPGTRLTVL.

This chain connects TRBV20-1 to TRBJ2-5, with 10 nucleotides matching TRBD2. Looked up from germline, CDR1 is DFQATT and CDR2 is SNEGSKA (reference sequence). CDR3 length: 16 amino acids. V lost 3 bases to trimming and J lost 4 bases; unmatched junction nucleotides: 11. The CDR3 bases are TGCAGTGCTAGTGTTTCTCCTAGCGGGGGATTAGAGACCCAGTACTTC. Translating gives CSASVSPSGGLETQYF.

The V and J genes are TRBV6-5 and TRBJ2-3; no clear D gene. Trimming pared 0 bases from V and 2 bases from J, leaving 9 bases between. Germline CDR1 reads MNHEY; CDR2 reads SVGAGI. The CDR3 extends over 15 amino acids. The CDR3 protein is CASSYSNPATDTQYF. DNA for the CDR3: TGTGCCAGCAGTTACTCTAATCCGGCCACAGATACGCAGTATTTT.

The sample holds a few counts of this clonotype. The rearrangement uses TRBV7-9 and TRBJ1-2, with 9 bases matching TRBD1. Germline V gene data show CDR1 as SEHNR and CDR2 as FQNEAQ (reference sequence). The CDR3 sequence is 16 residues long. V was pared by 5 bases and J by 1 base, with 8 bases of the junction left unmatched. The CDR3 coding sequence is TGTGCCAGCAGCCCCCCCGGGACAGGGTTTAACTATGGCTACACCTTC. It yields the protein CASSPPGTGFNYGYTF.

The chain couples TRBV7-8 to TRBJ2-5, with TRBD1 matching 8 bases. The CDR3 consists of 14 residues. Trimming took 6 bases from V and 4 from J; bases not matched to a gene: 7. Germline CDR1 and CDR2: SGHVS and FQNEAQ. The CDR3, as DNA: TGTGCCAGCAGTTCAGACAGGGGTGGAGAGACCCAGTACTTC. It translates to CASSSDRGGETQYF.

This chain links TRBV4-2 with TRBJ1-6; TRBD1 matches 7 bases. Germline V lookup: CDR1 LGHNA, CDR2 YNFKEQ. The length of the CDR3 is 17 residues. V lost 1 base and J lost 5; bases outside the gene matches: 8. The CDR3 nucleotides read TGTGCCAGCAGCCAAGGTCTTAGGGGGCAGGATAATTCACCCCTCCACTTT. Its translation is CASSQGLRGQDNSPLHF.

This clonotype occurred once. The rearrangement links TRBV7-9 to TRBJ1-1; the D gene is possibly TRBD1 (5 bases). The CDR3 sequence is 13 residues long. CDR1 and CDR2 (germline): SEHNR, FQNEAQ (reference sequence). Between the trimmed V and J ends, which lost 5 bases and 2 bases, there was a span of 9 bases. The CDR3 coding sequence is TGTGCCAGCAGCCAAGACAGTAACACTGAAGCTTTCTTT. Amino acids: CASSQDSNTEAFF.

This clonotype was observed a handful of times. The chain recombines TRBV7-2 with TRBJ2-5; 7 bases fit TRBD1. Unmatched junction bases numbered 1, after V lost 2 bases and J lost 1 base. The CDR3 is 14 amino acids. Germline CDR1 and CDR2: SGHTA and FQGNSA. CDR3: CASSLWDSQETQYF. CDR3 nucleotides: TGTGCCAGCAGCTTATGGGACAGCCAAGAGACCCAGTACTTC.

This clonotype was seen only once. V and J are TRBV7-8 and TRBJ2-5; TRBD2 matches 11 bases. Per the germline V gene, CDR1 is SGHVS and CDR2 is FQNEAQ. The CDR3 consists of 19 residues. Trimming cost V 0 bases and J 1 base; bases outside gene matches: 10. This CDR3 is CASSLAFLAGGPRQETQYF. The CDR3 nucleotides are TGTGCCAGCAGCTTAGCGTTCCTAGCGGGGGGACCTCGCCAAGAGACCCAGTACTTC.

There are a few counts of this clonotype. The chain is built from TRBV6-1 and TRBJ1-5; 9 positions agree with TRBD1. V was clipped by 6 bases and J by 6 bases; unmatched bases: 6. CDR1 and CDR2 (germline): MNHNS, SASEGT. The CDR3 spans 14 residues. CDR3 amino acids: CASRIQGAIQPQHF. The CDR3 nucleotides read TGTGCCAGCAGAATACAGGGGGCCATTCAGCCCCAGCATTTT.

The chain has TRBV4-1 and TRBJ1-2; the match to TRBD1 covers 7 bases. This CDR3 has 15 amino acids. Germline loops: CDR1 MGHRA, CDR2 YSYEKL. V shed 1 base, J shed 3 bases, and the junction held 5 bases outside the gene matches. CDR3 coding DNA: TGCGCCAGCAGCCAAGTAGAGACAGGGCACTATGGCTACACCTTC. This encodes CASSQVETGHYGYTF.

The chain is built from TRBV20-1 and TRBJ1-1; D gene uncertain. The germline V gene has CDR1 DFQATT and CDR2 SNEGSKA (reference sequence). Trimming left V 6 bases short and J 1 base short, with 6 bases between. CDR3 length: 11 residues. CDR3 nucleotides: TGCAGTGCCCTCGGGAACACTGAAGCTTTCTTT. This sequence encodes CSALGNTEAFF.

The genes are TRBV7-9 and TRBJ2-3; D not certain. Germline V gene data show CDR1 as SEHNR and CDR2 as FQNEAQ (reference sequence). The CDR3 sequence is 14 residues long. V gave up 5 bases and J gave up 0 bases, with 9 bases separating them. CDR3: CASSLTQSTDTQYF. The CDR3 nucleotides read TGTGCCAGCAGCCTCACCCAGAGCACAGATACGCAGTATTTT. The full variable domain, its missing parts supplied by reference TRBV7-9 and TRBJ2-3, is DTGVSQNPRHKITKRGQNVTFRCDPISEHNRLYWYRQTLGQGPEFLTYFQNEAQLEKSRLLSDRFSAERPKGSFSTLEIQRTEQGDSAMYLCASSLTQSTDTQYFGPGTRLTVL.

This clonotype was seen once. The chain joins TRBV20-1 to TRBJ2-3; 8 bases fit TRBD1. In germline, CDR1 is DFQATT, CDR2 SNEGSKA (reference sequence). CDR3 length: 16 amino acids. J gave up 6 bases and V 2 bases, and 13 bases lay outside the gene matches. The CDR3 DNA reads as TGCAGTGCTAGAAAACCACCAGGGGGCGTTTTTGATACGCAGTATTTT. Protein sequence: CSARKPPGGVFDTQYF.

The V gene is TRBV6-2 or TRBV6-3, the J gene TRBJ2-7; D not certain. Trimming left V 0 bases short and J 3 bases short, with 15 bases between. CDR1 and CDR2 from the germline V gene are MNHEY and SVGEGT. This CDR3 is built from 16 residues. The chain's CDR3 is CASSYSLLVGIYEQYF. Here the CDR3 DNA reads TGTGCCAGCAGTTACTCGCTCCTAGTGGGTATCTACGAGCAGTACTTC.